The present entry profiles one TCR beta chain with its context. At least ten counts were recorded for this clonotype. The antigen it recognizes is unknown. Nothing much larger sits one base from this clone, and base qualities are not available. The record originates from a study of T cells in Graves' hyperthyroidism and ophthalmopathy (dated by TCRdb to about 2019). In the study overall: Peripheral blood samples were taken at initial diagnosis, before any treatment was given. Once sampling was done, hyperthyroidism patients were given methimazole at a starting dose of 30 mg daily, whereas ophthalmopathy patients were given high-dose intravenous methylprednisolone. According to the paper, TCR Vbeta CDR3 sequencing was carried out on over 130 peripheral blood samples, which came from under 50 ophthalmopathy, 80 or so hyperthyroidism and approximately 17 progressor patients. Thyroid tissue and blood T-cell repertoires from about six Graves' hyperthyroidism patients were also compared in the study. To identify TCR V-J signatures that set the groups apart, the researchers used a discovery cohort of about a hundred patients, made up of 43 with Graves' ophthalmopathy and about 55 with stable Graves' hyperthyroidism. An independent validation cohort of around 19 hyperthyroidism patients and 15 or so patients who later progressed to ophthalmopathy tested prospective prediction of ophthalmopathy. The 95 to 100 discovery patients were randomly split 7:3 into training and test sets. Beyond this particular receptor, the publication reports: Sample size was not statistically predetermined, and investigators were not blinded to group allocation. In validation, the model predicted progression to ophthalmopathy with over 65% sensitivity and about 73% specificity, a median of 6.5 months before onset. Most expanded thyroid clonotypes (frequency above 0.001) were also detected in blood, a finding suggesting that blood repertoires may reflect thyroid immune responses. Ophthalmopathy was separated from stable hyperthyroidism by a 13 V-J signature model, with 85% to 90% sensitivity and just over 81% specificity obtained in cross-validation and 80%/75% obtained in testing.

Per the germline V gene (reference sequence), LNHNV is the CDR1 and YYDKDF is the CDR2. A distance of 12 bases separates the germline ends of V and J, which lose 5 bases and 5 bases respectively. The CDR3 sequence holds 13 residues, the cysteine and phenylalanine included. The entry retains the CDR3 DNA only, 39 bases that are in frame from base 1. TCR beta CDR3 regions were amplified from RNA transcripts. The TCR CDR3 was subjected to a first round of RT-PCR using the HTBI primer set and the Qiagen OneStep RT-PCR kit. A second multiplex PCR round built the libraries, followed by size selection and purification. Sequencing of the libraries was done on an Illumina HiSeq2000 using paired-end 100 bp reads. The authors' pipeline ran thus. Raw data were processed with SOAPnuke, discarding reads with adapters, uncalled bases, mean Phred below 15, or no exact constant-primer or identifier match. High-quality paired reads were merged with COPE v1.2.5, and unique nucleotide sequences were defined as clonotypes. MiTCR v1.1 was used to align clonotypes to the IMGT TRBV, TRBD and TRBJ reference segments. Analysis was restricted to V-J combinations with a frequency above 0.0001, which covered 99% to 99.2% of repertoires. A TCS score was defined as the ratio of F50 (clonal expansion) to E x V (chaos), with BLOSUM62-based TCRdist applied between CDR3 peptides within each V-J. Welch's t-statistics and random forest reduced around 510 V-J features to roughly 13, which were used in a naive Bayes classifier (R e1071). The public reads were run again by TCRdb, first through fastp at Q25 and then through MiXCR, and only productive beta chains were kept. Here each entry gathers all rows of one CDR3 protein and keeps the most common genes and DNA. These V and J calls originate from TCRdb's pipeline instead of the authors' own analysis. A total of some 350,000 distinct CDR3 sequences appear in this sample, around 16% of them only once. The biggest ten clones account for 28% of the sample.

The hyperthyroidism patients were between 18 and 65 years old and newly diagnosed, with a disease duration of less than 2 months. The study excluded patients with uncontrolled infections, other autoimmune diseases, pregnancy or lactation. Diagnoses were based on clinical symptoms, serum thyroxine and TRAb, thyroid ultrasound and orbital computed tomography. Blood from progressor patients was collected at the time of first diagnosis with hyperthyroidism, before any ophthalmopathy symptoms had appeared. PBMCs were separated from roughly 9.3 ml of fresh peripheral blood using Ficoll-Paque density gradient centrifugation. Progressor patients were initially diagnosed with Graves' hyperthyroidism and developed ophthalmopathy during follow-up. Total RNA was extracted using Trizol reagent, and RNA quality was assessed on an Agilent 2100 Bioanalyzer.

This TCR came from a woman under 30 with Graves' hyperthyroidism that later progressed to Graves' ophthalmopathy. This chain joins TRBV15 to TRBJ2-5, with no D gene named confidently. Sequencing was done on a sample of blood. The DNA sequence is TGTGCCACCAGCCGAGCTATGGGTGAGACCCAGTACTTC. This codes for CATSRAMGETQYF.